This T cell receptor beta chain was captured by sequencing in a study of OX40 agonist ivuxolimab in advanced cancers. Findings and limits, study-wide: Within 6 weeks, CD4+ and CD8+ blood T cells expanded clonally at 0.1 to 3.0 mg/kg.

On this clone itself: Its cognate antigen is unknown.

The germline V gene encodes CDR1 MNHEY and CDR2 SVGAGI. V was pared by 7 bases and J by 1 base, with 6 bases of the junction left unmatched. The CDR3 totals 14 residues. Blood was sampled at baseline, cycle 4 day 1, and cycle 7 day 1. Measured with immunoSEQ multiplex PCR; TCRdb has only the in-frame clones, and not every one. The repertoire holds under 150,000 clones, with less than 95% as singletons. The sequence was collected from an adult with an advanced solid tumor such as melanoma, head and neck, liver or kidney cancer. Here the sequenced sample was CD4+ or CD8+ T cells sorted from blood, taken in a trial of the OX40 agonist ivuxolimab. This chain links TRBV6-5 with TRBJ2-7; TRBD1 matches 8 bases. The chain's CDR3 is CASTSGQGSYEQYF. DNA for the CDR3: TGTGCCAGCACCTCCGGACAGGGTTCCTACGAGCAGTACTTC.